The 2 T cell receptor beta chains in this list originate from one sample, sequenced in a study of blood T cell repertoires in COVID-19. Some clones are missing from TCRdb's copy, which holds only in-frame ones; the method was immunoSEQ multiplex PCR. The sample holds 180,000 or so clones, 89% seen once. The sample taken for sequencing was PBMCs or T cells enriched from blood (not recorded which). Receptor source: a woman in her thirties or forties with acute COVID-19.

V is TRBV7-3 and J is TRBJ2-6, with D tentatively TRBD1 (6 bases). The CDR3 runs 17 residues. Per the germline V gene, CDR1 is SGHTA and CDR2 is FQGTGA. Trimming shortened V by 2 bases and J by 0 bases, and 11 bases separated the two germline ends. CDR3 protein: CASSLQGTPSGANVLTF. The CDR3 DNA sequence: TGTGCCAGCAGCTTACAGGGGACCCCCTCTGGGGCCAACGTCCTGACTTTC.

The genes are TRBV5-1 and TRBJ1-1; perhaps TRBD1 as D (6 bases). The germline V gene has CDR1 SGHRS and CDR2 YFSETQ. V was pared by 0 bases and J by 5 bases, with 14 bases between. The CDR3 consists of 15 residues. The CDR3 spells CASSLGGRGWTEAFF. The DNA of the CDR3 is TGCGCCAGCAGCTTGGGCGGCAGGGGTTGGACTGAAGCTTTCTTT. Drawing the rest from reference TRBV5-1 and TRBJ1-1, the complete variable domain is KAGVTQTPRYLIKTRGQQVTLSCSPISGHRSVSWYQQTPGQGLQFLFEYFSETQRNKGNFPGRFSGRQFSNSRSEMNVSTLELGDSALYLCASSLGGRGWTEAFFGQGTRLTVV.